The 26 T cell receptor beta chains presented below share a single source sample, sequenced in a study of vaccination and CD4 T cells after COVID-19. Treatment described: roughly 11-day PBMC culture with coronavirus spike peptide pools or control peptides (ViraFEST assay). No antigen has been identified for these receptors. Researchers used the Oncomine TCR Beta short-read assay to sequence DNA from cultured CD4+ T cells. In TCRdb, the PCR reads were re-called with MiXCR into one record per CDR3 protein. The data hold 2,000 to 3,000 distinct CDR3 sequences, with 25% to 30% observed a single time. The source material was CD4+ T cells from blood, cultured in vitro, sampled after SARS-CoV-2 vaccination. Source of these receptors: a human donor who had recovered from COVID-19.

CDR3 amino acids: CSAQRTTGELFF. The CDR3 DNA is TGCAGTGCTCAGAGAACCACCGGGGAGCTGTTTTTT. The chain combines TRBV20-1 with TRBJ2-2; D unclear. The CDR3 is made up of 12 amino acids. Trimming took 5 bases from V and 4 from J, leaving 8 bases between them. Germline V gives CDR1 DFQATT, CDR2 SNEGSKA (reference sequence).

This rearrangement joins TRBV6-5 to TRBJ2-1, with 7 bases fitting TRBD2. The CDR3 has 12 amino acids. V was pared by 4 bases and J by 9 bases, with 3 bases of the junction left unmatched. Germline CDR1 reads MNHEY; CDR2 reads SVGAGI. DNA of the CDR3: TGTGCCAGCAGTTGGGGGGGAGGTGAGCAGTTCTTC. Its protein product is CASSWGGGEQFF.

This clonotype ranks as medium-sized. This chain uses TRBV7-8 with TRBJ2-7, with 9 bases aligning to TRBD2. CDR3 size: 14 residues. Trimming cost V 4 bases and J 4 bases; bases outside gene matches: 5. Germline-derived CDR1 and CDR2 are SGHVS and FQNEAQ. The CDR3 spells CASSYRLAGYEQYF. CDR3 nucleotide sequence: TGTGCCAGCAGCTATCGGCTAGCGGGGTACGAGCAGTACTTC.

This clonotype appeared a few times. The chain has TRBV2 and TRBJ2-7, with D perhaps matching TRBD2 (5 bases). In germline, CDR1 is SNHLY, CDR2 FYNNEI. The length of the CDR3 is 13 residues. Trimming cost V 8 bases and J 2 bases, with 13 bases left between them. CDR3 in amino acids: CASGETEAYEQYF. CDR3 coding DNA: TGTGCCAGCGGAGAGACGGAGGCCTACGAGCAGTACTTC.

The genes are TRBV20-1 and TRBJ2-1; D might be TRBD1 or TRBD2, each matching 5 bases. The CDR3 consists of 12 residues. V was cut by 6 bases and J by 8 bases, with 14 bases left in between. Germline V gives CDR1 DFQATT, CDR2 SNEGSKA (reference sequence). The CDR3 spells CSAEGIADEQFF. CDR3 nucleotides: TGCAGTGCAGAGGGGATTGCCGATGAGCAGTTCTTC.

CDR3 bases: TGTGCCAGTAGGCGGTCGCGGACTAGCTTCACAGATACGCAGTATTTT. Protein sequence: CASRRSRTSFTDTQYF. V gene TRBV19 combines with J gene TRBJ2-3, with TRBD2 identical over 8 bases. This CDR3 spans 16 amino acids. V dropped 6 bases and J dropped 2; count of bases not matched to a gene: 10. Germline CDR1 and CDR2: LNHDA and SQIVND (reference sequence).

The CDR3 bases are TGCAGTGCTAGAGATCGCTTTTTCGCTTTCTTT. The encoded protein is CSARDRFFAFF. The chain carries TRBV20-1 and TRBJ1-1; D is undetermined. Germline-derived CDR1 and CDR2 are DFQATT and SNEGSKA (reference sequence). This CDR3 is built from 11 residues. The germline V and J ends were trimmed by 0 bases and 11 bases, with 10 bases remaining between them.

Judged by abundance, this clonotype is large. Here the CDR3 reads CASSSRGYEQYF. The CDR3 bases are TGTGCCAGCAGCTCTCGGGGCTACGAGCAGTACTTC. The chain recombines TRBV11-1 with TRBJ2-7, with TRBD2 as a possible D gene (5 bases). The V gene's germline CDR1 is SGHAT and CDR2 FQDESV (reference sequence). This CDR3 spans 12 amino acids. Trimming stripped 4 bases from V and 3 bases from J, with 7 bases between.

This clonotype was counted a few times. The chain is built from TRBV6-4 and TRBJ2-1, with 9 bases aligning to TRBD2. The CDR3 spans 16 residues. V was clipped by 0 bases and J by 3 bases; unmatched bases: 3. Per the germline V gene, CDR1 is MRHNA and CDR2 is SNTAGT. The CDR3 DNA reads TGTGCCAGCAGTGACTCGTCTAGCGGGGACTACAATGAGCAGTTCTTC. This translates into CASSDSSSGDYNEQFF.

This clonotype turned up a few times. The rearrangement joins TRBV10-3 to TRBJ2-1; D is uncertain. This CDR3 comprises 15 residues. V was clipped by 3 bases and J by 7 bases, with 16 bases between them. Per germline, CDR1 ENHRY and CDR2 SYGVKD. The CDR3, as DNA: TGTGCCATCAGTGATCTCATAGGTGCAGCGAATGAGCAGTTCTTC. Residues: CAISDLIGAANEQFF.

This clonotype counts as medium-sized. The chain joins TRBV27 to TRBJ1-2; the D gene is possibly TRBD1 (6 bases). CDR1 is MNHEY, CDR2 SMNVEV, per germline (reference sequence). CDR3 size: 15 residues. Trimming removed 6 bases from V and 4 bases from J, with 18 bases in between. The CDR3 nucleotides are TGTGCCAGCAGGGGGGCGGGGGGCGCAACCTATGGCTACACCTTC. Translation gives CASRGAGGATYGYTF.

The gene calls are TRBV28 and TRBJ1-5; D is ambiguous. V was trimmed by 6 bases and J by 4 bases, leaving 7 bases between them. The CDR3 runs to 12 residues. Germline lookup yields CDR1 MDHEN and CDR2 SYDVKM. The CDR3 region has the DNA TGTGCCAGCAGCTCCGGGAATCAGCCCCAGCATTTT. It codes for CASSSGNQPQHF.

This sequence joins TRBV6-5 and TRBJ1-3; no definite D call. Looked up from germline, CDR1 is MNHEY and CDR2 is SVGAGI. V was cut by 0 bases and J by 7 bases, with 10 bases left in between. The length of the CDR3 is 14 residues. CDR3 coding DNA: TGTGCCAGCAGTTACTCGAGGGCCTTTAACACCATATATTTT. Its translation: CASSYSRAFNTIYF.

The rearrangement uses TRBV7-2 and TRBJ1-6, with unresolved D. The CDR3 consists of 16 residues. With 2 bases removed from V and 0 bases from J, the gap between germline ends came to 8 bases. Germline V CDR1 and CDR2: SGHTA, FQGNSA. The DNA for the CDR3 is TGTGCCAGCAGCTTACAGGTCAGCTCCTATAATTCACCCCTCCACTTT. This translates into CASSLQVSSYNSPLHF.

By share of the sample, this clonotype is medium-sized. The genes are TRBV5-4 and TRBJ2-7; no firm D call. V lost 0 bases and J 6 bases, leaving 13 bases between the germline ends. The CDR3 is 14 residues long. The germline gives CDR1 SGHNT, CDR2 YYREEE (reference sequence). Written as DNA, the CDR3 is TGTGCCAGCAGCTTGGGTTTTAGGGAAGGCGAGCAGTACTTC. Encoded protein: CASSLGFREGEQYF. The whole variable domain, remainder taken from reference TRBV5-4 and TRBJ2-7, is ETGVTQSPTHLIKTRGQQVTLRCSSQSGHNTVSWYQQALGQGPQFIFQYYREEENGRGNFPPRFSGLQFPNYSSELNVNALELDDSALYLCASSLGFREGEQYFGPGTRLTVT.

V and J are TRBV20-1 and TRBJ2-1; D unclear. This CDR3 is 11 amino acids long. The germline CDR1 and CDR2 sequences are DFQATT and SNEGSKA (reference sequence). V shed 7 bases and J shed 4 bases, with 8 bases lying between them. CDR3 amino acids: CSVLEYNEQFF. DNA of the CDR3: TGCAGTGTCCTAGAGTACAATGAGCAGTTCTTC.

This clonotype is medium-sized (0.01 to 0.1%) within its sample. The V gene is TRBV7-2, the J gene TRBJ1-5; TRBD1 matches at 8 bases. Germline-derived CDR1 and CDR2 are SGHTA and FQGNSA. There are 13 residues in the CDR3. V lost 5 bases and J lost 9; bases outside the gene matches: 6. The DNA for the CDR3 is TGTGCCAGCAGCGCAGACAGGGGTTCGCCCCAGCATTTT. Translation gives CASSADRGSPQHF. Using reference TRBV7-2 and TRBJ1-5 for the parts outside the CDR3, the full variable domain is GAGVSQSPSNKVTEKGKDVELRCDPISGHTALYWYRQSLGQGLEFLIYFQGNSAPDKSGLPSDRFSAERTGGSVSTLTIQRTQQEDSAVYLCASSADRGSPQHFGDGTRLSIL.

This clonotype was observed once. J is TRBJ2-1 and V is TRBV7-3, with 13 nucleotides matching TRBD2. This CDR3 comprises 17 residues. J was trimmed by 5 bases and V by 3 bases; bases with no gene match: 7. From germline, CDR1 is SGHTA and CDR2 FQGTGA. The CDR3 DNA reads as TGTGCCAGCAGCTTGACTAGCGGGGGGAGTGCTGACAATGAGCAGTTCTTC. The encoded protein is CASSLTSGGSADNEQFF.

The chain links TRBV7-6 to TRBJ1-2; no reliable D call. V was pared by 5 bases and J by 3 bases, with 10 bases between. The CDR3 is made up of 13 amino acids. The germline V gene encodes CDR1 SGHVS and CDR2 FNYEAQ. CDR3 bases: TGTGCCAGCAGCGACCCGGGCGACTATGGCTACACCTTC. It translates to CASSDPGDYGYTF.

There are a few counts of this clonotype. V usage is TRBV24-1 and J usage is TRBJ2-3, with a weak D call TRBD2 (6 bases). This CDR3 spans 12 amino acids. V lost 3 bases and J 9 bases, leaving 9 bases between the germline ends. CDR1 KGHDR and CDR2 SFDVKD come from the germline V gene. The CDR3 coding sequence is TGTGCCACCAGTGATGGTGGGGGGACGCAGTATTTT. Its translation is CATSDGGGTQYF.

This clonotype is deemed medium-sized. This chain's CDR3 is CASSLNRGGSPLHF. DNA of the CDR3: TGTGCCAGCAGCCTAAATCGGGGGGGTTCACCCCTCCACTTT. J is TRBJ1-6 and V is TRBV7-2, with TRBD1 as a possible D gene (5 bases). This CDR3 has 14 residues. From germline, CDR1 is SGHTA and CDR2 FQGNSA. V was clipped by 5 bases and J by 9 bases, with 14 bases between them.

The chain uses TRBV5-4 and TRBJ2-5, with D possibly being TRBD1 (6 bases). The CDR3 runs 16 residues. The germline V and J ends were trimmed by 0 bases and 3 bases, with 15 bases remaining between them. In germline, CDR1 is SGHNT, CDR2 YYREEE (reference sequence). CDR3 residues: CASSLGGRLGKETQYF. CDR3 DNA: TGTGCCAGCAGCTTGGGGGGGCGTCTCGGGAAAGAGACCCAGTACTTC.

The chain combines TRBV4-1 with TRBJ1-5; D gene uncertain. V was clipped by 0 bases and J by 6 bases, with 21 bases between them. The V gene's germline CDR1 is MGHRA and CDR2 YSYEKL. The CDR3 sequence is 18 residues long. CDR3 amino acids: CASSQDGRLGMMGQPQHF. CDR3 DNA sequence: TGCGCCAGCAGCCAAGATGGGAGGTTGGGCATGATGGGTCAGCCCCAGCATTTT.

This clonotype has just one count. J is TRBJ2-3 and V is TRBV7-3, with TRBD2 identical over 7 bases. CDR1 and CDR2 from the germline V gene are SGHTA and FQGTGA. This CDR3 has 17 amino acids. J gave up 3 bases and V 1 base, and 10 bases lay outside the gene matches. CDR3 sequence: CASSLIRGWGGTDTQYF. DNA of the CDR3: TGTGCCAGCAGCTTAATTAGGGGATGGGGGGGTACAGATACGCAGTATTTT. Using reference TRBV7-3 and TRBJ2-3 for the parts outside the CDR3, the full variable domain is GAGVSQTPSNKVTEKGKYVELRCDPISGHTALYWYRQSLGQGPEFLIYFQGTGAADDSGLPNDRFFAVRPEGSVSTLKIQRTERGDSAVYLCASSLIRGWGGTDTQYFGPGTRLTVL.

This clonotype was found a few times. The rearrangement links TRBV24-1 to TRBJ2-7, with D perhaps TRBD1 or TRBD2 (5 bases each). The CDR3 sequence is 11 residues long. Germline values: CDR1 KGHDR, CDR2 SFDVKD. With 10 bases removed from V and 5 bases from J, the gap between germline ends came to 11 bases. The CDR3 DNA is TGTGCCACTAGGGACGAGAACGAGCAGTACTTC. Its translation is CATRDENEQYF.

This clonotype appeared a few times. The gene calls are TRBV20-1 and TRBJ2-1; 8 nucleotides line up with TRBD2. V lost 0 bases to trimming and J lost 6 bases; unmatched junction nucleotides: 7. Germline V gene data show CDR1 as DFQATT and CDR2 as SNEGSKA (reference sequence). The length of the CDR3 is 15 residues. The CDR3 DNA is TGCAGTGCTAGAGATCCGACGGGGGGGCTCAATGAGCAGTTCTTC. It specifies CSARDPTGGLNEQFF.